This T cell receptor beta chain is drawn from a study of blood T cells in healthy people across ages. Study-wide results and caveats: Donor CMV infection status was unknown, possibly confounding age-related changes in expanded clonotypes. Roughly linearly, TCR beta diversity per million T cells fell as age increased.

Using a J-beta primer mix together with a sample-barcoded 5' primer, a second PCR was run for roughly 7 to 11 cycles. Each cDNA molecule, via a template-switch adaptor with 12 random nucleotides, was tagged. MiXCR, applied by TCRdb to the 5' RACE reads, yields one record per CDR3 protein. The sample contains fewer than 2,000,000 distinct CDR3 sequences, around 42% of which appear only once. The CDR3 extends over 12 amino acids. Germline CDR1 SGHTA, CDR2 FQGNSA. Trimming removed 1 base from V and 7 bases from J, with 6 bases in between. Details on this clonotype: Its antigen is unidentified.

The sequence was collected from a human donor in good health. The sequencing sample was made of blood. The rearrangement uses TRBV7-2 and TRBJ2-3; D is unresolved. CDR3 bases: TGTGCCAGCAGCTTAGTTGCCAATACGCAGTATTTT. Translation gives CASSLVANTQYF.